Sequencing of this TCR beta chain was carried out in a study of blood T cell repertoires in COVID-19 (dated by TCRdb to 2019 to 2021). At the level of the whole study: Collaborator samples came from the United States, Italy and Spain and covered acute and convalescent phases of COVID-19. Subjects who had been exposed to COVID-19, were actively infected with it, or had recovered from it provided the deeply sampled blood TCRbeta repertoires that made up the dataset. The repertoires were released in a freely available public database intended as a resource for research on the immune response to SARS-CoV-2. The samples were drawn from two sources: the first 160 participants of the ongoing ImmuneRACE study, and approximately 1,300 subjects contributed by 6 global collaborators. Nearly every sample came with metadata listing a de-identified subject ID, COVID-19 status, age in years and sex. The prospective study material was composed of cDNA or gDNA derived from T cells, B-cell-depleted T cells, or PBMCs. HLA class I and class II types, where available, came from metadata supplied by the sample provider rather than from assay-based typing.

The CDR3 has 15 amino acids, counting the end cysteine and phenylalanine. Of the read, only the CDR3 DNA is kept; its 45 bases are in frame from base 1. Sequences MNHEY (CDR1) and SVGAGI (CDR2) are obtained from the germline V gene. V is reduced by 8 bases and J by 1 base, leaving a spacing of 14 bases between them. Summary of the overall study and its limitations: The amount of clinical and demographic metadata varied by source and participant and was provided uncurated.

This clone was seen just once. Its antigen is unknown. No much larger clone exists at a distance of one base, and base qualities are not known. TCRbeta CDR3 regions were amplified from genomic DNA by means of the immunoSEQ Assay, a bias-controlled multiplex PCR. Processing in the source paper ran as follows. Nucleated cell counts per sample were estimated from amplification of reference gene primers within the assay. To quantify the absolute abundance of each unique TCRbeta CDR3 rearrangement, sequence reads were collapsed and filtered. For each sample, productive Simpson clonality was calculated by taking the square root of Simpson's diversity index across productive rearrangements. Drawn from immuneACCESS, this table holds only the in-frame rearrangements with V and J called that TCRdb kept. Clones are partly lost; checked studies trace under half to an unresolved V gene and leave the rest unexplained. V and J calls and clone size come straight from that table; D and trimming were deduced from the DNA. Here the sample has fewer than 75,000 clones; more than 70% occur a single time. Together, the top ten hold 5.5% to 7% of the sample.

Each collaborating institution followed its own protocols to collect whole blood in K2EDTA tubes. For TCRbeta analysis, collaborators shipped samples as frozen whole blood, isolated PBMCs, or DNA extracted from either of those sample types. Input material: peripheral blood. The clonotype originates from a man in his fifties or sixties with active COVID-19. The rearranged segments are TRBV6-5 and TRBJ2-2, with TRBD2 perhaps the D gene, on 6 matching bases. The CDR3 corresponds to CASEGGTWNTGELFF. The nucleotide sequence is TGTGCCAGCGAGGGCGGGACTTGGAACACCGGGGAGCTGTTTTTT.